This T cell receptor (beta chain) was recorded in a study of OX40 agonist ivuxolimab in advanced cancers. Study information: Ivuxolimab, an antibody that agonizes OX40 (CD134), was administered to the patients. Patients were infused with ivuxolimab every 2 weeks at 0.01 to 10 mg/kg. Mean age 60 years, range about 23 to 80; roughly 80% male.

The V and J ends lost 4 bases and 4 bases respectively, with 16 bases between them. There are 15 residues in the CDR3. The germline CDR1 and CDR2 sequences are LGHNA and YNFKEQ. The data were produced by immunoSEQ multiplex PCR, yet TCRdb's version contains in-frame clones alone and is incomplete. The sample lists fewer than 85,000 clones, 85% occurring once. The chain joins TRBV4-2 to TRBJ1-1, with D maybe TRBD1 (6 bases). Sequences were derived from CD4+ or CD8+ T cells sorted from blood, sampled in a trial of the OX40 agonist ivuxolimab. This sequence originates from an adult with an advanced solid tumor such as melanoma, head and neck, liver or kidney cancer. CDR3 region: CASSLNRVSGTEAFF. The CDR3 DNA sequence: TGTGCCAGCAGCCTTAACAGGGTGTCGGGCACTGAAGCTTTCTTT.